This T cell receptor beta chain was sequenced during a study of cytomegalovirus exposure and HLA in healthy donors. Findings of the study overall: As confirmed in vitro, a few CMV-associated chains were specific for CMV antigens. The authors listed 150 to 200 TCR beta chains as cytomegalovirus-associated.

Comment on this clone: The antigen is not known.

Looked up from germline, CDR1 is SNHLY and CDR2 is FYNNEI. The CDR3 consists of 16 residues. The V and J ends lost 5 bases and 5 bases, in that order; junction bases with no gene match: 13. The method was immunoSEQ multiplex PCR; TCRdb's version includes in-frame clones alone and lacks a portion of them. This sample carries about 300,000 clones, more than 75% of them seen once, and the ten largest clones take roughly 1%. The origin of this receptor is a woman between 18 and 29 years old in good health and CMV-seronegative. The chain has TRBV2 and TRBJ2-5; 8 bases map to TRBD1. Source material: PBMCs. The CDR3 bases are TGTGCCAGCAGTACCTTAAAGGGCAGGGGGCGTGAGACCCAGTACTTC. This codes for CASSTLKGRGRETQYF.